The source of this TCR beta chain is a study of Ad26.COV2.S vaccination and SARS-CoV-2 variants. Data came from immunoSEQ multiplex PCR; TCRdb stores just in-frame clones and leaves some out. The data contain 87,000 or so clones, less than 85% of them singletons. V was trimmed by 3 bases and J by 7 bases, leaving 7 bases between them. The CDR3 contains 12 residues. Germline loops: CDR1 MNHEY, CDR2 SVGAGI. A remark on this clone: Antigen: not known.

Findings of the study overall: TCR breadth and depth analyses may have underestimated total T cell responses. Greater spike-specific TCR breadth was seen in vaccine recipients than in placebo recipients. Substantial response breadth was reportedly seen for spike-specific CD8+ and CD4+ T cells after vaccination.

Sequencing was performed on peripheral blood, taken after recovery from COVID-19. The chain couples TRBV6-5 to TRBJ2-1, with unresolved D. This TCR derives from a human donor who had recovered from COVID-19. CDR3 sequence (DNA): TGTGCCAGCAGTTATAATGAAAATGAGCAGTTCTTC. As protein: CASSYNENEQFF.